What follows are 18 T cell receptor beta chains derived from one specimen sequenced in a study of T cells in Graves' hyperthyroidism and ophthalmopathy. Amplification targeted TCR beta CDR3 regions from RNA transcripts. RT-PCR in the first round (using the HTBI primer set) targeted the TCR CDR3. TCRdb re-analysed the multiplex PCR reads in MiXCR, keeping a single row per CDR3 protein. Of hundreds of thousands of distinct CDR3 sequences in the sample, roughly 17% were seen once. Specimen: blood. The receptors stem from a woman younger than 45 with Graves' hyperthyroidism.

This clonotype was counted at least ten times. The rearrangement joins TRBV30 to TRBJ1-6; D ambiguous. V was pared by 0 bases and J by 10 bases, with 4 bases between. The V gene's germline CDR1 is GTSNPN and CDR2 SVGIG (reference sequence). This CDR3 is 11 amino acids long. The CDR3 region has the DNA TGTGCCTGGAGTGTACAATCACCCCTCCACTTT. Protein sequence: CAWSVQSPLHF.

V is TRBV7-9 and J is TRBJ2-2; D possibly corresponds to TRBD1 (5 bases). Germline V gene lookup returns CDR1 SEHNR and CDR2 FQNEAQ (reference sequence). Deletions cut 8 bases from V and 5 bases from J, with 18 bases between. The CDR3 runs 15 residues. The CDR3 sequence: CASDSLSLLTGELFF. Here the CDR3 DNA reads TGTGCCAGCGACAGTCTAAGCCTCCTTACCGGGGAGCTGTTTTTT.

This clonotype was recorded a few times. The V call is TRBV9, the J call TRBJ2-1; 9 bases line up with TRBD1. CDR1 is SGDLS and CDR2 is YYNGEE in the germline V gene. The CDR3 is made up of 14 amino acids. V dropped 2 bases and J dropped 6; count of bases not matched to a gene: 3. In DNA, the CDR3 is TGTGCCAGCAGCGTTAACAGGGGGCGCAATGAGCAGTTCTTC. It specifies CASSVNRGRNEQFF. Drawing the rest from reference TRBV9 and TRBJ2-1, the complete variable domain is DSGVTQTPKHLITATGQRVTLRCSPRSGDLSVYWYQQSLDQGLQFLIQYYNGEERAKGNILERFSAQQFPDLHSELNLSSLELGDSALYFCASSVNRGRNEQFFGPGTRLTVL.

The rearrangement uses TRBV30 and TRBJ2-7, with TRBD1 matching over 10 bases. With V trimmed by 0 bases and J by 4 bases, 3 bases remained unmatched. This CDR3 has 14 residues. Germline V gene data show CDR1 as GTSNPN and CDR2 as SVGIG (reference sequence). CDR3 sequence (DNA): TGTGCCTGGAGTGTCGGACAGGGGGGATACGAGCAGTACTTC. Amino acids: CAWSVGQGGYEQYF.

At least ten counts were recorded for this clonotype. The rearrangement links TRBV14 to TRBJ2-5; D may be TRBD1 (7 bases). The CDR3 covers 15 residues. Germline V gene data show CDR1 as SGHDN and CDR2 as FVKESK. With 1 base removed from V and 5 bases from J, the gap between germline ends came to 14 bases. The CDR3 nucleotides read TGTGCCAGCAGCCAAGCGACAGGGAGGTTTGAGACCCAGTACTTC. This translates into CASSQATGRFETQYF.

The chain employs TRBV7-9 and TRBJ2-3; D possibly corresponds to TRBD2 (5 bases). Germline CDR1 SEHNR, CDR2 FQNEAQ (reference sequence). V was trimmed by 5 bases and J by 1 base, leaving 16 bases between them. The CDR3 is made up of 16 amino acids. The CDR3 is CASSPGVGWGTDTQYF. DNA of the CDR3: TGTGCCAGCAGCCCCGGGGTAGGTTGGGGCACAGATACGCAGTATTTT.

A few counts support this clonotype. This chain uses TRBV3-1 with TRBJ2-7; 12 nucleotides agree with TRBD2. The CDR3 loop spans 16 amino acids. Germline V gene sequence: CDR1 LGHDT, CDR2 YNNKEL (reference sequence). V lost 0 bases, J lost 4 bases, and 4 bases stayed unmatched. DNA of the CDR3: TGTGCCAGCAGCCAAGAAGCGACTAGCGGGAGTTACGAGCAGTACTTC. As protein: CASSQEATSGSYEQYF.

Ten or more counts support this clonotype. The J gene is TRBJ1-1, the V gene TRBV28; D possibly corresponds to TRBD1 (6 bases). Germline CDR1 MDHEN, CDR2 SYDVKM. This CDR3 spans 17 amino acids. V dropped 3 bases and J dropped 4 bases, with 21 bases sitting between them. For the CDR3, the DNA is TGTGCCAGCAGTTTGTCCAGGGGATTTCGATGGGGCACTGAAGCTTTCTTT. This encodes CASSLSRGFRWGTEAFF.

The J gene is TRBJ2-5, the V gene TRBV4-3, with D possibly being TRBD1 or TRBD2 (5 bases each). CDR1 LGHNA and CDR2 YSLEER come from the germline V gene. The ends were cut back, 0 bases at V and 5 bases at J, with 13 bases in the middle. The length of the CDR3 is 15 residues. The CDR3, as DNA: TGCGCCAGCAGCCAAGATTACGGGACGATGGAGACCCAGTACTTC. It is translated as CASSQDYGTMETQYF.

This clonotype was seen many times. The gene calls are TRBV5-5 and TRBJ1-1; a possible D gene is TRBD1 (5 bases). Trimming pared 4 bases from V and 7 bases from J, leaving 14 bases between. Germline assignment: CDR1 SGHKS and CDR2 YYEKEE (reference sequence). This CDR3 contains 13 residues. The CDR3 reads CASSPSGEVEAFF. The CDR3 region has the DNA TGTGCCAGCAGCCCCTCGGGGGAGGTTGAAGCTTTCTTT.

This clonotype was counted at least ten times. V is TRBV5-1 and J is TRBJ2-1; 11 bases are shared with TRBD2. Germline V gives CDR1 SGHRS, CDR2 YFSETQ. J was trimmed by 4 bases and V by 2 bases; bases with no gene match: 8. The CDR3 has 17 amino acids. CDR3 sequence reads: CASSFFLTSGTYNEQFF. The CDR3 nucleotides are TGCGCCAGCAGCTTTTTTTTGACTAGCGGGACTTACAATGAGCAGTTCTTC.

This clonotype was detected only a few times. The gene calls are TRBV28 and TRBJ1-5; D perhaps matches TRBD1 (5 bases). Trimming left V 10 bases short and J 7 bases short, with 17 bases between. Germline values: CDR1 MDHEN, CDR2 SYDVKM. The CDR3 length is 13 residues. The CDR3 loop reads CAIRVTGLQPQHF. CDR3 bases: TGTGCCATCCGGGTTACAGGTCTGCAGCCCCAGCATTTT.

The rearrangement joins TRBV7-9 to TRBJ1-1; 9 positions match TRBD1. Germline V lookup: CDR1 SEHNR, CDR2 FQNEAQ (reference sequence). The ends lost 1 base at V and 5 bases at J; junction bases unmatched: 8. The CDR3 runs to 16 residues. CDR3 bases: TGTGCCAGCAGCTTAGGTTCCGGGACAGGGATGACTGAAGCTTTCTTT. This translates into CASSLGSGTGMTEAFF. The whole variable domain, filled in from reference TRBV7-9 and TRBJ1-1, reads DTGVSQNPRHKITKRGQNVTFRCDPISEHNRLYWYRQTLGQGPEFLTYFQNEAQLEKSRLLSDRFSAERPKGSFSTLEIQRTEQGDSAMYLCASSLGSGTGMTEAFFGQGTRLTVV.

In this sample, this clonotype turned up a few times. The rearrangement joins TRBV3-1 to TRBJ2-1, with TRBD1 identical over 8 bases. Trimming at V came to 2 bases and at J to 7 bases, leaving 13 bases not matched to a gene. Germline CDR1 and CDR2: LGHDT and YNNKEL (reference sequence). The CDR3 sequence is 17 residues long. CDR3 coding DNA: TGTGCCAGCAGCCAAACAGCCGACAGGGGCTTCCGGAATGAGCAGTTCTTC. This translates into CASSQTADRGFRNEQFF.

As DNA, the CDR3 is TGCAGCGTGGTAGTTCAGGGATCCAAAAACATTCAGTACTTC. It encodes CSVVVQGSKNIQYF. V gene TRBV29-1 combines with J gene TRBJ2-4; possible D gene TRBD1, 5 bases. Trimming removed 6 bases from V and 2 bases from J, with 14 bases in between. CDR3 length: 14 amino acids. Germline values: CDR1 SQVTM, CDR2 ANQGSEA.

J is TRBJ2-1 and V is TRBV12-3 or TRBV12-4; no reliable D call. CDR3 length equals 12 residues. The germline V and J ends were trimmed by 5 bases and 8 bases, with 10 bases remaining between them. DNA for the CDR3: TGTGCCAGCAGTCGCAAGGTTGATGAGCAGTTCTTC. It codes for CASSRKVDEQFF.

This clonotype was detected many times. DNA for the CDR3: TGTGCCAGCAGCCCCGACAGGGGAAGGCTGTTTTTT. This gives the protein CASSPDRGRLFF. The chain joins TRBV12-3 or TRBV12-4 to TRBJ2-2; 8 nucleotides align to TRBD1. This CDR3 region has 12 residues. The trim removed 6 bases at V and 13 bases at J, leaving 7 bases unmatched.

The gene calls are TRBV20-1 and TRBJ2-2; 8 bases agree with TRBD2. CDR1 DFQATT and CDR2 SNEGSKA come from the germline V gene (reference sequence). The CDR3 extends over 14 amino acids. V was pared by 3 bases and J by 7 bases, with 7 bases of the junction left unmatched. The CDR3 DNA sequence: TGCAGTGCTAGCGGGAGGGCCGTTGGCGGGGAGCTGTTTTTT. Translation: CSASGRAVGGELFF.